These T cell receptor beta chains were read from a single sample in a study of cytomegalovirus exposure and HLA in healthy donors. Generated by immunoSEQ multiplex PCR, the TCRdb table keeps only in-frame clones and is missing some. The table has about 170,000 clones, around 82% seen once; the top ten hold approximately 1.6%. Sequencing was done on a sample of PBMCs. The receptors here all came from a male donor in good health and CMV-seronegative. Both conserved end residues are part of each CDR3. The D gene is left open where the match is weak. Where a row states a size, it is once, few, many or the class of an expanded clone; other rows omit it.

V gene,D gene,J gene,CDR3 length,clone size,CDR3 DNA,CDR3 protein
TRBV5-6,TRBD1,TRBJ2-7,17,NA,TGTGCCAGCAGTGGGGACAGGGCGTACAGAACACCCTACGAGCAGTACTTC,CASSGDRAYRTPYEQYF
TRBV9,TRBD2,TRBJ2-2,18,NA,TGTGCCAGCAGCCAGTCCTCTCTAGCGGGGGGTAACACCGGGGAGCTGTTTTTT,CASSQSSLAGGNTGELFF
TRBV11-2,TRBD2,TRBJ2-5,15,NA,TGTGCCAGCAGCTTTCGCGGGAGGGCCGGAGAGACCCAGTACTTC,CASSFRGRAGETQYF
TRBV5-1,TRBD1,TRBJ1-3,17,NA,TGCGCCAGCAGCTTGGAGCCAGGGGGGTCGTCCGGAAACACCATATATTTT,CASSLEPGGSSGNTIYF
TRBV30,TRBD2,TRBJ2-1,13,NA,TGTGCCTGGAGGGGGACTAGTAACAATGAGCAGTTCTTC,CAWRGTSNNEQFF
TRBV5-1,NA,TRBJ2-7,12,NA,TGCGCCAGCAGCTTGGCTGACAGCGAGCAGTACTTC,CASSLADSEQYF
TRBV7-2,NA,TRBJ1-2,15,NA,TGTGCCAGCAGCCCCCCCTGGGGGGGAACGGATGGCTACACCTTC,CASSPPWGGTDGYTF
TRBV7-9,TRBD1,TRBJ2-7,16,few,TGTGCCAGCAGCTTGCCCGACAGGGGCCGCACCTACGAGCAGTACTTC,CASSLPDRGRTYEQYF
TRBV7-9,TRBD2,TRBJ2-6,16,NA,TGTGCCAGCAGCTGGGGGGGAGGTACTGGGGCCAACGTCCTGACTTTC,CASSWGGGTGANVLTF
TRBV5-1,TRBD1,TRBJ2-5,18,NA,TGCGCCAGCAGCTTGGGCCACTTAGACAGGGTTGTAACGGAGACCCAGTACTTC,CASSLGHLDRVVTETQYF
TRBV15,NA,TRBJ1-5,16,few,TGTGCCACCCCAAGAGGAGGCCGATGGTGTAGGCAGCCCCAGCATTTT,CATPRGGRWCRQPQHF
TRBV4-3,NA,TRBJ2-3,15,NA,TGCGCCAGCAGCCAAATTCTTCACAACACAGATACGCAGTATTTT,CASSQILHNTDTQYF
TRBV19,TRBD1,TRBJ1-3,15,NA,TGTGCCAGTAGCACCCCGGGACAGGGGTCGAACACCATATATTTT,CASSTPGQGSNTIYF